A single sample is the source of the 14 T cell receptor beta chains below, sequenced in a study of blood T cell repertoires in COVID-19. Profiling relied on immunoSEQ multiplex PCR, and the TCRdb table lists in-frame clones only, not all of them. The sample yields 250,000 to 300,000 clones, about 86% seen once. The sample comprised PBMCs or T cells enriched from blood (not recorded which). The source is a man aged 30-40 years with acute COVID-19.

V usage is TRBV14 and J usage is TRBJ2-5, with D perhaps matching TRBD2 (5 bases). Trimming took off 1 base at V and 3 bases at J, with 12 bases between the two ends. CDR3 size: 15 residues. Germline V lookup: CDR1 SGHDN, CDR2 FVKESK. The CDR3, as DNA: TGTGCCAGCAGCCAAGGAGGGAGACTCGAAGAGACCCAGTACTTC. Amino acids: CASSQGGRLEETQYF.

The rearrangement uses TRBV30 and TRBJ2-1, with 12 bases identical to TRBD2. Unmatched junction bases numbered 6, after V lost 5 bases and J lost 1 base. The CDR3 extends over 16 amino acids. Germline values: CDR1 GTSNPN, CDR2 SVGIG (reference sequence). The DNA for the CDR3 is TGTGCCTGGGGTGGAGGACTAGCGGGATCCTACAATGAGCAGTTCTTC. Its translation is CAWGGGLAGSYNEQFF.

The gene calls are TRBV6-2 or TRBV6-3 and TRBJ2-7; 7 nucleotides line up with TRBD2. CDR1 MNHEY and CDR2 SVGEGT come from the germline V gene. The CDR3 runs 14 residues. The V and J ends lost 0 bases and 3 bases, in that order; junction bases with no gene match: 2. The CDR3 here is CASSYSGGGYEQYV. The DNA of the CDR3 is TGTGCCAGCAGTTACTCGGGCGGGGGCTACGAGCAGTACGTC.

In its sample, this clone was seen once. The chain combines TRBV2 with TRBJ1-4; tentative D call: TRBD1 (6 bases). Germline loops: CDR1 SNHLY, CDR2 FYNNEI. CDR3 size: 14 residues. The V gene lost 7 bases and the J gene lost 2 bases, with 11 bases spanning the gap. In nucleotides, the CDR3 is TGTGCCAGCACACAGGGCGGGACTAATGAAAAACTGTTTTTT. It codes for CASTQGGTNEKLFF.

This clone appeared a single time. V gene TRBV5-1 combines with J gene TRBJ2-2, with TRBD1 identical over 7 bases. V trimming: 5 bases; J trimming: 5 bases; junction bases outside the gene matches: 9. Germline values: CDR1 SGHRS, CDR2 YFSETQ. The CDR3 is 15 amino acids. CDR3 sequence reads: CASSQGDLGTGELFF. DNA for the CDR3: TGCGCCAGCAGTCAGGGGGACCTTGGGACCGGGGAGCTGTTTTTT.

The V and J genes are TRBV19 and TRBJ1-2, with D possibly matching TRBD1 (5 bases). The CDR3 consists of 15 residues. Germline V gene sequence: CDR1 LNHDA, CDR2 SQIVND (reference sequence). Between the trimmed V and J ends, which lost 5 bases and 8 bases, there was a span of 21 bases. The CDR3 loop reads CASSQPTGTGGGYTF. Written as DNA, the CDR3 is TGTGCCAGTAGTCAACCCACCGGGACGGGGGGAGGCTACACCTTC.

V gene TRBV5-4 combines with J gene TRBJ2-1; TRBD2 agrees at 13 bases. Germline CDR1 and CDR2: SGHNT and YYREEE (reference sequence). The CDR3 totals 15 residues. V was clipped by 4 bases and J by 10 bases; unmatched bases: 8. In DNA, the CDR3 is TGTGCCAGCAGCCAACTAGCGGGGGGGCCGGGGGAGCAGTTCTTC. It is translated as CASSQLAGGPGEQFF.

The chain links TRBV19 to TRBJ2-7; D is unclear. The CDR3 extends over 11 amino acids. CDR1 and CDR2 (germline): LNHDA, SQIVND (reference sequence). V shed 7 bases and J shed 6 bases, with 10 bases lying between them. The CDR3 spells CASTPRGEQYV. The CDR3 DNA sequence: TGTGCCAGTACCCCCCGAGGCGAGCAGTACGTC.

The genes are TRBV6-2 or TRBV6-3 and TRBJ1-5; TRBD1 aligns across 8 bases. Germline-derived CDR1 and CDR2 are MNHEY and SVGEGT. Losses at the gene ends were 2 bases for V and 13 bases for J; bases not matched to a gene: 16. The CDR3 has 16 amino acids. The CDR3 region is CASSYGSSGGILRQHF. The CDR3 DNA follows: TGTGCCAGCAGTTACGGATCGTCAGGGGGCATTCTTCGACAGCATTTT.

CDR3 in DNA: TGTGCCAGCAGGTTTAGGGCGGAACAGGGGTGTTTCTTC. Protein sequence: CASRFRAEQGCFF. The chain is built from TRBV7-9 and TRBJ2-1; 7 bases are a match to TRBD1. J gave up 16 bases and V 6 bases, and 15 bases lay outside the gene matches. Germline V gene sequence: CDR1 SEHNR, CDR2 FQNEAQ (reference sequence). CDR3 size: 13 residues.

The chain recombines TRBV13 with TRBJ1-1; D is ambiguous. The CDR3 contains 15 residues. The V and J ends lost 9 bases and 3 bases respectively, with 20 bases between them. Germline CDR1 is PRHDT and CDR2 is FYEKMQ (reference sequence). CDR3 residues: CASRPEGRTYTEAFF. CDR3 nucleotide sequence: TGTGCCAGTCGGCCGGAGGGCAGAACATACACTGAAGCTTTCTTT. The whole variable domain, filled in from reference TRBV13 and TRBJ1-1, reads AAGVIQSPRHLIKEKRETATLKCYPIPRHDTVYWYQQGPGQDPQFLISFYEKMQSDKGSIPDRFSAQQFSDYHSELNMSSLELGDSALYFCASRPEGRTYTEAFFGQGTRLTVV.

CDR3 DNA: TGTGCCAGCAGCGTAGGGATAGCCGGGGAGCAGTTCTTC. As protein: CASSVGIAGEQFF. The chain joins TRBV9 to TRBJ2-1, with no clear D. The CDR3 is 13 amino acids. From germline, CDR1 is SGDLS and CDR2 YYNGEE. The V end lost 0 bases, the J end lost 10 bases, and 11 bases lay between the germline ends.

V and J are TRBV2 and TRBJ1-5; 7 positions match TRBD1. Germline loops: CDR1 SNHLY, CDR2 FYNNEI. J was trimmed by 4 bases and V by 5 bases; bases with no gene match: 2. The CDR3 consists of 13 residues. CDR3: CASSQTGNQPQHF. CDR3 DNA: TGTGCCAGCAGTCAGACAGGGAATCAGCCCCAGCATTTT.

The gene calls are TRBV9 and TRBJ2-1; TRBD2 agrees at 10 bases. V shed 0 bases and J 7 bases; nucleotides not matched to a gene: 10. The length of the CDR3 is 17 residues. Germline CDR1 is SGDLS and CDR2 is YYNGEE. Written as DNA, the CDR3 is TGTGCCAGCAGCGTAGCTCTAGCGGGAGATTTGGAGAATGAGCAGTTCTTC. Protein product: CASSVALAGDLENEQFF. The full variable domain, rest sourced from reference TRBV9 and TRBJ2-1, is DSGVTQTPKHLITATGQRVTLRCSPRSGDLSVYWYQQSLDQGLQFLIQYYNGEERAKGNILERFSAQQFPDLHSELNLSSLELGDSALYFCASSVALAGDLENEQFFGPGTRLTVL.